Each of the 17 T cell receptor beta chains below was sequenced from the same sample in a study of T cell responses to AZD1222 COVID-19 vaccine. Sequencing used immunoSEQ multiplex PCR; TCRdb keeps in-frame clones, though not all of them. The sample contains 90,000 to 120,000 clones, 90% to 95% of which appear only once. The specimen was peripheral blood, collected on day 0 of AZD1222 vaccination. Receptor source: an adult in good health.

J is TRBJ1-5 and V is TRBV19; D gene uncertain. Germline V gives CDR1 LNHDA, CDR2 SQIVND (reference sequence). The germline V and J ends were trimmed by 5 bases and 2 bases, with 10 bases remaining between them. The CDR3 sequence is 14 residues long. The CDR3 DNA is TGTGCCAGTAGTCCCAGTGGGGGCAATCAGCCCCAGCATTTT. Translation gives CASSPSGGNQPQHF.

The chain is built from TRBV6-5 and TRBJ1-2, with D possibly matching TRBD1 (6 bases). V lost 7 bases to trimming and J lost 4 bases, with 19 bases between them. Germline values: CDR1 MNHEY, CDR2 SVGAGI. The CDR3 runs 15 residues. CDR3: CASKLTGPLGYGYTF. In nucleotides, the CDR3 is TGTGCCAGCAAGCTGACAGGCCCGCTTGGCTATGGCTACACCTTC.

This chain connects TRBV2 to TRBJ1-1; D is unclear. The germline gives CDR1 SNHLY, CDR2 FYNNEI. The CDR3 totals 13 residues. Trimming removed 8 bases from V and 2 bases from J, with 12 bases in between. The CDR3 nucleotides read TGTGCCAGCGCTCCGTCAGCAAACACTGAAGCTTTCTTT. This codes for CASAPSANTEAFF.

The chain couples TRBV12-3 or TRBV12-4 to TRBJ2-7; weak D call: TRBD2 (5 bases). The CDR3 is 12 amino acids. V dropped 3 bases and J dropped 3 bases, with 6 bases sitting between them. The CDR3 loop is CASSLGDYEQYF. The CDR3 DNA reads as TGTGCCAGCAGTTTGGGAGACTACGAGCAGTACTTC.

This clone was picked up one time. The J gene is TRBJ1-1, the V gene TRBV27; no clear D gene. The CDR3 loop spans 13 amino acids. Per germline, CDR1 MNHEY and CDR2 SMNVEV (reference sequence). V lost 4 bases, J lost 6 bases, and 12 bases lay in between. CDR3 nucleotide sequence: TGTGCCAGCAGTTACATACTGGGTGCTGAAGCTTTCTTT. Translation gives CASSYILGAEAFF.

CDR3 sequence: CASSIDTQGYQPQHF. The CDR3 DNA reads as TGTGCCAGTAGTATAGACACACAGGGGTATCAGCCCCAGCATTTT. The chain links TRBV19 to TRBJ1-5; 7 bases fit TRBD1. Losses at the gene ends were 0 bases for V and 5 bases for J; bases not matched to a gene: 4. Per the germline V gene, CDR1 is LNHDA and CDR2 is SQIVND (reference sequence). The CDR3 covers 15 residues.

V usage is TRBV7-8 and J usage is TRBJ1-5, with a tentative D call TRBD1 (6 bases). This CDR3 has 15 residues. The germline gives CDR1 SGHVS, CDR2 FQNEAQ. Between the trimmed V and J ends, which lost 2 bases and 3 bases, there was a span of 11 bases. CDR3 region: CASSLSRTVNQPQHF. The CDR3 coding sequence is TGTGCCAGCAGCTTATCCCGGACAGTCAATCAGCCCCAGCATTTT.

This CDR3 reads CASSRLGAGTTYEQYF. In DNA, the CDR3 is TGTGCCAGCAGTCGACTGGGGGCGGGGACGACCTACGAGCAGTACTTC. The chain uses TRBV27 and TRBJ2-7; D is perhaps TRBD1 or TRBD2 (6 bases each). V was shortened by 5 bases and J by 2 bases, with 19 bases between the two germline ends. Germline values: CDR1 MNHEY, CDR2 SMNVEV (reference sequence). This CDR3 is 16 amino acids long.

The chain combines TRBV5-4 with TRBJ2-3; 8 bases match TRBD1. Germline trimming cut 4 bases from V and 1 base from J; bases unmatched to any gene: 5. CDR1 is SGHNT, CDR2 YYREEE, per germline (reference sequence). This CDR3 has 15 residues. CDR3 amino acids: CASSRQGWGTDTQYF. CDR3 sequence (DNA): TGTGCCAGCAGCCGACAGGGGTGGGGCACAGATACGCAGTATTTT.

V is TRBV2 and J is TRBJ1-2, with 9 bases aligning to TRBD1. CDR1 SNHLY and CDR2 FYNNEI come from the germline V gene. CDR3 length: 14 residues. V lost 8 bases to trimming and J lost 5 bases; unmatched junction nucleotides: 9. The chain's CDR3 is CASSRTGEAYGYTF. CDR3 DNA sequence: TGTGCCAGCTCACGGACAGGGGAGGCTTATGGCTACACCTTC. The full variable domain, with the rest looked up from reference TRBV2 and TRBJ1-2, is EPEVTQTPSHQVTQMGQEVILRCVPISNHLYFYWYRQILGQKVEFLVSFYNNEISEKSEIFDDQFSVERPDGSNFTLKIRSTKLEDSAMYFCASSRTGEAYGYTFGSGTRLTVV.

The V gene is TRBV5-5, the J gene TRBJ1-4; unclear D gene. CDR1 is SGHKS, CDR2 YYEKEE, per germline (reference sequence). CDR3 length: 12 amino acids. V lost 3 bases and J 6 bases, leaving 6 bases between the germline ends. The CDR3 DNA is TGTGCCAGCAGCTCAAACCATGAAAAACTGTTTTTT. This encodes CASSSNHEKLFF.

The chain joins TRBV2 to TRBJ2-7, with D maybe TRBD2 (5 bases). Looked up from germline, CDR1 is SNHLY and CDR2 is FYNNEI. There are 12 residues in the CDR3. V gave up 1 base and J gave up 7 bases, with 8 bases separating them. Here the CDR3 DNA reads TGTGCCAGCAGTGAAGTTGGCGGGGAGCAGTACTTC. It yields the protein CASSEVGGEQYF.

This chain joins TRBV19 and TRBJ1-1; D may be TRBD1 (5 bases). In germline, CDR1 is LNHDA, CDR2 SQIVND (reference sequence). With 10 bases removed from V and 0 bases from J, the gap between germline ends came to 15 bases. This CDR3 comprises 14 residues. CDR3 coding DNA: TGTGCCACAACTCTTACAGGTCTGAACACTGAAGCTTTCTTT. Its translation: CATTLTGLNTEAFF.

The chain joins TRBV28 to TRBJ2-1; a weak D match, TRBD1 (6 bases). The ends were cut back, 8 bases at V and 0 bases at J, with 11 bases in the middle. Germline V lookup: CDR1 MDHEN, CDR2 SYDVKM. The CDR3 is 14 amino acids. CDR3 in amino acids: CASSGQNSYNEQFF. For the CDR3, the DNA is TGTGCCAGCTCTGGACAGAACTCCTACAATGAGCAGTTCTTC.

The chain combines TRBV9 with TRBJ2-3, with a weak D call TRBD2 (5 bases). Trimming stripped 0 bases from V and 0 bases from J, with 8 bases between. Germline V CDR1 and CDR2: SGDLS, YYNGEE. The CDR3 is 15 amino acids. CDR3 residues: CASSVAGISTDTQYF. CDR3 bases: TGTGCCAGCAGCGTAGCGGGGATAAGCACAGATACGCAGTATTTT.

The chain carries TRBV7-2 and TRBJ2-5; 11 bases agree with TRBD2. Trimming removed 2 bases from V and 2 bases from J; junction bases left unmatched: 4. The CDR3 totals 16 residues. Germline V gene data show CDR1 as SGHTA and CDR2 as FQGNSA. The CDR3 sequence: CASSLSGTSGQETQYF. The CDR3 bases are TGTGCCAGCAGCTTAAGTGGGACTAGCGGACAAGAGACCCAGTACTTC. The whole variable domain, filled in from reference TRBV7-2 and TRBJ2-5, reads GAGVSQSPSNKVTEKGKDVELRCDPISGHTALYWYRQSLGQGLEFLIYFQGNSAPDKSGLPSDRFSAERTGGSVSTLTIQRTQQEDSAVYLCASSLSGTSGQETQYFGPGTRLLVL.

Details on this clone: The identical CDR3 is also encoded by other nucleotide sequences in the sample. This chain uses TRBV5-1 with TRBJ2-7; tentative D call: TRBD2 (5 bases). Per germline, CDR1 SGHRS and CDR2 YFSETQ. Trimming shortened V by 0 bases and J by 3 bases, and 10 bases separated the two germline ends. CDR3 length equals 14 residues. The CDR3 spells CASSLGTGLYEQYF. The CDR3 DNA reads TGCGCCAGCAGCTTGGGGACTGGGCTCTACGAGCAGTACTTC.